The source of this TCR beta chain is a study of beta chain features in type 1 diabetes (dated by TCRdb to between 2018 and 2020). Concerning the study at large: Mean age, gender distribution, total cell number and subset yield did not differ between patients and healthy donors. Whereas all 28 donors provided naive and central memory subsets, regulatory and stem cell-like memory subsets were isolated from just 8 patients and roughly eight healthy donors. A total of 100 million to 110 million sorted cells were examined across all samples, and a strong correlation was observed between cell number per subset and RNA yield. The study compared the TCRB repertoires of sorted circulating CD4+ T cell subsets in recently diagnosed type 1 diabetes patients with those in matched healthy donors.

The High Capacity cDNA Reverse Transcription Kit was used to reverse transcribe all of the isolated RNA, meaning that expressed TCRB transcripts were what got sequenced. Naive, central memory and regulatory T cell samples underwent deep immunoSEQ sequencing, averaging roughly 3.5 million total reads per sample. After sorted cells were lysed in RLT buffer, RNA was extracted with DNase-treated RNeasy Micro or Mini kits, with the choice depending on cell number. Each cell subset was processed separately to prevent cross-contamination, with patient and healthy donor samples processed together. Using the immunoSEQ multiplex PCR, TCRB sequences were amplified from cDNA into 87-bp fragments spanning the CDR3 region. The amplicons were sequenced using the Illumina HiSeq platform. The study's own analysis went as follows. Synthetic template baselines were used to correct PCR bias computationally, reads within Hamming distance 2 were collapsed together, and singletons that could not be merged were discarded. By aligning reads against IMGT, V, D and J genes, CDR3 length, and insertions or deletions at six rearrangement sites were assigned. Clonotype counts were normalized to sorted cell number within each subset before computing true diversity and Gini coefficients with the tcR R package. The overlap coefficient, calculated on TCRB nucleotide sequences, was used to measure repertoire sharing. Imported from immuneACCESS, the table was reduced by TCRdb to in-frame sequences with V and J called. These copies leave out some clones; in studies compared against another copy, an unresolved V gene accounts for under half, and the cause of the remainder is not known. D and trimming come from the DNA, and the V and J calls and clone size come from that table. The sample table records roughly 160,000 clones; around 8.6% of these occur just once. The top ten constitute 0.45% to 0.6% of the sample.

Each donor gave one peripheral blood draw, averaging about 120 mL, which was collected into heparinised tubes. Naive, central memory, regulatory and stem cell-like memory CD4+ T cells were sorted on a BD FACSAria II using a panel including CD45RO, CCR7, CD25, CD127, CD95 and CD27. Every sorted population had a purity above 95%. PBMCs were separated immediately by Lymphoprep density gradient centrifugation and were stained directly, without being cultured. To minimize batch effects, samples were stained and sorted in pairs, one healthy donor with one patient per experiment. The CDR3 sequence holds 13 residues, the cysteine and phenylalanine included. Only the CDR3 region is kept as DNA, spanning 39 bases read in frame from base 1. The germline V end is reduced by 5 bases and the J end by 7 bases; junction bases left unmatched: 5. Sequences MNHNS (CDR1) and SASEGT (CDR2) are obtained from the germline V gene.

This clone has only a few counts. Which antigen it targets is not known. No base qualities exist here, and no much larger clone lies one base off it. Beyond this particular receptor, the publication reports: HLA sub-analyses involved small numbers of individuals, so any influence of HLA type on TCRB rearrangement remained unresolved. Type 1 diabetes patients showed a moderate but significant shortening of TCRB CDR3 length in all four CD4+ subsets. Naive, central memory and regulatory TCRB repertoires appeared to be more similar among patients than among healthy donors. At VDJ recombination sites, type 1 diabetes patients had fewer insertions and more deleted nucleotides, which implies abnormalities in thymic rearrangement. Shorter templates might have been favored by PCR, but patient and control samples were amplified and corrected together, so both groups would have been affected equally by any skew. Because cDNA rather than genomic DNA was sequenced, highly expressing activated cells could have been over-represented, although no difference in activation and CD3 levels was found between groups.

The sequenced sample was central memory CD4+ T cells from blood. The TCR comes from a woman aged 18-29 years with type 1 diabetes. The chain is made from TRBV6-1 and TRBJ2-7, with 10 central nucleotides matching TRBD2. The DNA sequence is TGTGCCAGCAGTACCTCGACTAGCGGGGAGCAGTACTTC. Its protein reads: CASSTSTSGEQYF.